This is a list of T cell receptor beta chains from one sample in a study of CD8+CD57+ T cells in acquired aplastic anemia. TCRdb redid the calling of the reads with MiXCR, one entry per CDR3 protein. The table has approximately 220,000 distinct CDR3 sequences, 40% to 60% seen once. Sample: sorted CD4+, CD8+, or CD8+CD57+ T cells (not recorded which) from PBMCs. The receptors were sampled from a human donor with aplastic anemia. CDR3s include the opening cysteine and the closing phenylalanine or tryptophan. A D gene is named only where the DNA matches it firmly. Size values are once, few and many counts, or a class for expanded clones, and some rows have none.

d_gene,j_gene,v_gene,abundance,CDR3aa,CDR3nt
TRBD1,TRBJ2-7,TRBV9,many,CASSASTGGLYYEQYF,TGTGCCAGCAGCGCCAGCACAGGGGGCCTCTACTACGAGCAGTACTTC
-,TRBJ1-1,TRBV28,-,CASSPPVESAMNTEAFF,TGTGCCAGCAGTCCCCCCGTAGAGTCCGCTATGAACACTGAAGCTTTCTTT
-,TRBJ2-6,TRBV19,-,CACATLRGPGGAGANILTF,TGTGCCTGTGCCACCCTTCGGGGACCGGGGGGCGCTGGGGCCAACATCCTGACTTTC
-,TRBJ1-2,TRBV5-4,-,CASSAKDASYGYTF,TGTGCCAGCAGTGCCAAGGACGCCAGCTATGGCTACACCTTC
TRBD1,TRBJ2-7,TRBV20-1,many,CSARELYRGTPYEQYF,TGCAGTGCTAGAGAACTCTACAGGGGAACGCCATACGAGCAGTACTTC
TRBD1,TRBJ1-2,TRBV27,few,CASGQTGFHGYTF,TGTGCCAGCGGCCAGACAGGGTTTCATGGCTACACCTTC
-,TRBJ1-5,TRBV19,once,CARTRARNQPQHF,TGTGCCCGCACCCGGGCCAGAAATCAGCCCCAGCATTTT
-,TRBJ1-5,TRBV6-5,-,CATSSGYSNQPQHF,TGTGCCACCAGCTCGGGGTACAGCAATCAGCCCCAGCATTTT
TRBD1,TRBJ1-5,TRBV19,once,CASKTGDGSANQPQHF,TGTGCCAGTAAGACAGGGGATGGGTCCGCTAATCAGCCCCAGCATTTT
-,TRBJ2-4,TRBV7-9,-,CASSVGVIKNIQYF,TGTGCCAGCAGCGTCGGCGTGATCAAAAACATTCAGTACTTC
TRBD1,TRBJ1-4,TRBV5-1,many,CASSSLGGTGGNEKLFF,TGCGCCAGCAGCTCCCTTGGGGGGACAGGGGGGAATGAAAAACTGTTTTTT
TRBD1,TRBJ2-5,TRBV24-1,-,CATSETGLEETQYF,TGTGCCACCAGTGAGACAGGGCTTGAAGAGACCCAGTACTTC
-,TRBJ1-4,TRBV5-1,many,CASSRDGRYEKLFF,TGCGCCAGCAGCAGGGACGGACGATATGAAAAACTGTTTTTT
-,TRBJ1-6,TRBV2,-,CASSFGSPLHF,TGTGCCAGCAGTTTCGGCTCACCCCTCCACTTT
TRBD2,TRBJ2-5,TRBV15,-,CATSSRLAGEIQETQYF,TGTGCCACCAGCAGCCGACTAGCGGGGGAGATTCAAGAGACCCAGTACTTC
TRBD2,TRBJ2-5,TRBV7-3,-,CASSRPGGEETQYF,TGTGCCAGCAGCAGACCCGGGGGGGAAGAGACCCAGTACTTC
TRBD2,TRBJ2-5,TRBV10-3,many,CAISFTSGGAWETQYF,TGTGCCATCAGCTTTACTAGCGGGGGGGCCTGGGAGACCCAGTACTTC